The 21 T cell receptor beta chains presented below share a single source sample, sequenced in a study of T cell responses to AZD1222 COVID-19 vaccine. Here immunoSEQ multiplex PCR was the method, and the copy in TCRdb shows in-frame clones only, minus some. The profile shows 75,000 to 95,000 clones, more than 75% of them singletons. Material: peripheral blood, obtained on day 0 of AZD1222 vaccination. The receptors here all came from an adult in good health.

This clone was detected once. V gene TRBV3-1 (or the pseudogene TRBV3-2) combines with J gene TRBJ1-3; D gene uncertain. CDR3 length: 13 residues. Trimming shortened V by 0 bases and J by 4 bases, and 4 bases separated the two germline ends. CDR1 and CDR2 (germline): LGHDT, YNNKEL (reference sequence). CDR3 DNA: TGTGCCAGCAGCCAAGATACCGGAAACACCATATATTTT. It specifies CASSQDTGNTIYF.

This clone was recorded a few times. V is TRBV12-3 or TRBV12-4 and J is TRBJ1-1; 7 bases map to TRBD1. This CDR3 region has 13 residues. Trimming at V came to 6 bases and at J to 11 bases, leaving 12 bases not matched to a gene. DNA of the CDR3: TGTGCCAGCAGCTTATGGACAGGTTTTAGGGCTTTCTTT. Its translation: CASSLWTGFRAFF.

The genes are TRBV5-8 and TRBJ1-1; the D gene is possibly TRBD1 (6 bases). Trimming shortened V by 4 bases and J by 1 base, and 14 bases separated the two germline ends. This CDR3 contains 15 residues. CDR1 and CDR2 from the germline V gene are SGHTS and YDEGEE. The CDR3 is CASSPLGGQNTEAFF. The DNA of the CDR3 is TGTGCCAGCAGCCCCTTGGGGGGCCAGAACACTGAAGCTTTCTTT.

The chain is built from TRBV6-6 and TRBJ2-7, with TRBD2 matching 15 bases. Trimming took 6 bases from V and 1 from J; bases not matched to a gene: 4. Germline loops: CDR1 MNHNY, CDR2 SVGAGI (reference sequence). The CDR3 runs to 16 residues. The CDR3 sequence: CASRGLAGGGSYEQYF. As DNA, the CDR3 is TGTGCCAGCAGAGGACTAGCGGGAGGGGGATCCTACGAGCAGTACTTC.

The CDR3 loop is CASSITSGTGGYGYTF. As DNA, the CDR3 is TGTGCCAGCAGTATAACCTCCGGGACAGGAGGATATGGCTACACCTTC. V is TRBV27 and J is TRBJ1-2; TRBD1 matches at 8 bases. CDR1 is MNHEY, CDR2 SMNVEV, per germline (reference sequence). Trimming removed 5 bases from V and 5 bases from J; junction bases left unmatched: 13. CDR3 length: 16 amino acids.

The V gene is TRBV6-5, the J gene TRBJ1-2; D is ambiguous. The CDR3 is 12 amino acids. V gave up 5 bases and J gave up 4 bases, with 8 bases separating them. The germline V gene encodes CDR1 MNHEY and CDR2 SVGAGI. The CDR3 region is CASSPGRYGYTF. The CDR3 DNA reads TGTGCCAGCAGTCCAGGACGCTATGGCTACACCTTC.

This chain uses TRBV9 with TRBJ2-1, with TRBD2 matching over 12 bases. The CDR3 contains 17 residues. CDR1 and CDR2 (germline): SGDLS, YYNGEE. V lost 0 bases to trimming and J lost 7 bases; unmatched junction nucleotides: 8. CDR3 region: CASSVEASGRAGNEQFF. In DNA form, the CDR3 reads TGTGCCAGCAGCGTAGAGGCTAGCGGGAGGGCGGGAAATGAGCAGTTCTTC.

The chain uses TRBV4-1 and TRBJ1-2, with 8 nucleotides matching TRBD1. Trimming removed 4 bases from V and 8 bases from J; junction bases left unmatched: 6. This CDR3 spans 13 amino acids. Germline V lookup: CDR1 MGHRA, CDR2 YSYEKL. CDR3 sequence: CASSLTGAGGYTF. CDR3 DNA: TGCGCCAGCAGCCTGACAGGGGCGGGGGGCTACACCTTC.

The chain joins TRBV30 to TRBJ2-7; D possibly corresponds to TRBD1 (6 bases). The ends were cut back, 4 bases at V and 7 bases at J, with 20 bases in the middle. Per the germline V gene, CDR1 is GTSNPN and CDR2 is SVGIG (reference sequence). The CDR3 is 14 amino acids. In DNA, the CDR3 is TGTGCCTGGACCTTAGGGGGACACCCCGGGGAGCAGTACTTC. Translating it yields CAWTLGGHPGEQYF.

V is TRBV30 and J is TRBJ1-5; TRBD1 might be the D (5 bases). This CDR3 has 15 amino acids. Germline V CDR1 and CDR2: GTSNPN, SVGIG (reference sequence). Trimming stripped 0 bases from V and 0 bases from J, with 9 bases between. CDR3 bases: TGTGCCTGGAGTGTACTAAGGGGTAGCAATCAGCCCCAGCATTTT. Protein product: CAWSVLRGSNQPQHF. The full variable domain, with the rest looked up from reference TRBV30 and TRBJ1-5, is SQTIHQWPATLVQPVGSPLSLECTVEGTSNPNLYWYRQAAGRGLQLLFYSVGIGQISSEVPQNLSASRPQDRQFILSSKKLLLSDSGFYLCAWSVLRGSNQPQHFGDGTRLSIL.

The chain employs TRBV12-5 and TRBJ1-4; 7 positions match TRBD1. The CDR3 has 16 residues. Germline CDR1 is LGHNT and CDR2 is FRNRAP. V trimming: 5 bases; J trimming: 4 bases; junction bases outside the gene matches: 10. Written as DNA, the CDR3 is TGTGCTAGTGGTCCAGACAGGGTTGAGGGTAATGAAAAACTGTTTTTT. Protein sequence: CASGPDRVEGNEKLFF.

The chain combines TRBV5-4 with TRBJ1-2; no definite D call. V was cut by 2 bases and J by 4 bases, with 9 bases left in between. CDR1 and CDR2 from the germline V gene are SGHNT and YYREEE (reference sequence). The CDR3 length is 13 residues. The CDR3 DNA sequence: TGTGCCAGCAGCTTATTTGGCACCTATGGCTACACCTTC. It specifies CASSLFGTYGYTF.

The chain couples TRBV2 to TRBJ2-1, with D maybe TRBD1 (6 bases). Germline CDR1 and CDR2: SNHLY and FYNNEI. The CDR3 is made up of 15 amino acids. Trimming stripped 7 bases from V and 0 bases from J, with 13 bases between. The DNA of the CDR3 is TGTGCCAGCACCCGGGACACTTTCTCCTACAATGAGCAGTTCTTC. Its protein product is CASTRDTFSYNEQFF.

In its sample, this clone was seen once. The J gene is TRBJ2-7, the V gene TRBV7-2, with 7 positions matching TRBD2. CDR1 is SGHTA, CDR2 FQGNSA, per germline. The CDR3 length is 13 residues. The V segment lost 5 bases and the J segment 7 bases; nucleotides outside the gene matches: 8. The CDR3 region has the DNA TGTGCCAGCAGCAACGCAGCGGGGCTAGAGCAGTACTTC. Residues: CASSNAAGLEQYF.

This chain uses TRBV6-6 with TRBJ1-2; TRBD1 matches at 7 bases. After removal of 6 bases from V and 2 bases from J, the junction contained 30 bases not matched to a gene. The CDR3 sequence is 22 residues long. The germline gives CDR1 MNHNY, CDR2 SVGAGI (reference sequence). The CDR3 region has the DNA TGTGCCAGCAGCTCCCCCCGTGCGGTGACAGGGCCCCAAATAGAGAGGAACTATGGCTACACCTTC. It translates to CASSSPRAVTGPQIERNYGYTF.

This chain connects TRBV5-1 to TRBJ2-7; no clear D gene. CDR3 length equals 14 residues. The germline CDR1 and CDR2 sequences are SGHRS and YFSETQ. V dropped 0 bases and J dropped 2 bases, with 9 bases sitting between them. DNA for the CDR3: TGCGCCAGCAGCTTGGCATCCCCGCCCTACGAGCAGTACTTC. Its translation: CASSLASPPYEQYF. The whole variable domain, remainder taken from reference TRBV5-1 and TRBJ2-7, is KAGVTQTPRYLIKTRGQQVTLSCSPISGHRSVSWYQQTPGQGLQFLFEYFSETQRNKGNFPGRFSGRQFSNSRSEMNVSTLELGDSALYLCASSLASPPYEQYFGPGTRLTVT.

The chain couples TRBV5-8 to TRBJ2-7, with D maybe TRBD1 (5 bases). Between the trimmed V and J ends, which lost 0 bases and 3 bases, there was a span of 13 bases. The germline CDR1 and CDR2 sequences are SGHTS and YDEGEE. This CDR3 comprises 15 residues. The CDR3 nucleotides read TGTGCCAGCAGCTTGGGACAGCAGGGAAACTACGAGCAGTACTTC. It is translated as CASSLGQQGNYEQYF.

The chain recombines TRBV10-3 with TRBJ1-1; no firm D call. This CDR3 has 14 amino acids. The germline V gene has CDR1 ENHRY and CDR2 SYGVKD. V was trimmed by 0 bases and J by 4 bases, leaving 9 bases between them. In nucleotides, the CDR3 is TGTGCCATCAGTGAGTCGGGAGGGAGCACTGAAGCTTTCTTT. Translation gives CAISESGGSTEAFF.

The rearrangement joins TRBV3-1 (or the pseudogene TRBV3-2) to TRBJ2-7, with 7 positions matching TRBD2. The germline gives CDR1 LGHDT, CDR2 YNNKEL (reference sequence). This CDR3 has 15 residues. Trimming took 1 base from V and 0 from J; bases not matched to a gene: 3. The DNA for the CDR3 is TGTGCCAGCAGCCAAGGGCGGGAGATCTCCTACGAGCAGTACTTC. It is translated as CASSQGREISYEQYF.

The chain is built from TRBV24-1 and TRBJ2-5; D tentatively fits TRBD1 or TRBD2 (5 bases each). Germline V gene sequence: CDR1 KGHDR, CDR2 SFDVKD. The CDR3 totals 13 residues. Trimming removed 9 bases at V and 5 bases at J, with 15 bases between. The CDR3 DNA sequence: TGTGCCACCGACGAGGGGCCCGGGGAGACCCAGTACTTC. This sequence encodes CATDEGPGETQYF.

This chain links TRBV4-1 with TRBJ1-4; 10 positions match TRBD1. This CDR3 is built from 15 residues. CDR1 and CDR2 from the germline V gene are MGHRA and YSYEKL. The V and J ends lost 1 base and 7 bases, in that order; junction bases with no gene match: 3. The DNA for the CDR3 is TGCGCCAGCAGCCAAGGGGGACAGGGGAGTGAAAAACTGTTTTTT. Protein sequence: CASSQGGQGSEKLFF.